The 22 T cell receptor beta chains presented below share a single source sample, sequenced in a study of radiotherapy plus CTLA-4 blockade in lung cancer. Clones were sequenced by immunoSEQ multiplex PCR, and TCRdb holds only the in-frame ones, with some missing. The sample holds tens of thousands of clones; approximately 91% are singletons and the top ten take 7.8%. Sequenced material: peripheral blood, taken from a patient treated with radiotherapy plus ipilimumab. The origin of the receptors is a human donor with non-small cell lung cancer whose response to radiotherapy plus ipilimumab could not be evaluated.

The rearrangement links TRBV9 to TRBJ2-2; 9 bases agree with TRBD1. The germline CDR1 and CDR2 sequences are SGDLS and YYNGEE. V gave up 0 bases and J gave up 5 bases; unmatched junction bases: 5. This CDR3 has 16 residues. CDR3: CASSVDTGGATGELFF. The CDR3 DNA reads TGTGCCAGCAGCGTAGATACAGGGGGCGCAACCGGGGAGCTGTTTTTT.

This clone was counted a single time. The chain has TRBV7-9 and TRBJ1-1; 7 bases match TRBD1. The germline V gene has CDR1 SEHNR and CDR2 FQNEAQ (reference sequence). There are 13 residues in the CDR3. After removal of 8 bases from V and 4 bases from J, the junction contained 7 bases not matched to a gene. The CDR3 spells CASCGQGGTEAFF. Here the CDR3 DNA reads TGTGCCAGCTGTGGGCAGGGGGGCACTGAAGCTTTCTTT. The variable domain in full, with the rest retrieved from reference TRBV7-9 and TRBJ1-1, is DTGVSQNPRHKITKRGQNVTFRCDPISEHNRLYWYRQTLGQGPEFLTYFQNEAQLEKSRLLSDRFSAERPKGSFSTLEIQRTEQGDSAMYLCASCGQGGTEAFFGQGTRLTVV.

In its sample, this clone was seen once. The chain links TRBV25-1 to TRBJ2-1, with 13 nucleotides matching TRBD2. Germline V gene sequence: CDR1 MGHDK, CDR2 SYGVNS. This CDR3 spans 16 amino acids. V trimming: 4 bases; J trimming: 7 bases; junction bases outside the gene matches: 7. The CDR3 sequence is CASSALGTSGKNEQFF. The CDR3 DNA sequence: TGTGCCAGCAGTGCTCTAGGGACTAGCGGGAAGAATGAGCAGTTCTTC. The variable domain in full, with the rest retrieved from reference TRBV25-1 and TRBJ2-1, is EADIYQTPRYLVIGTGKKITLECSQTMGHDKMYWYQQDPGMELHLIHYSYGVNSTEKGDLSSESTVSRIRTEHFPLTLESARPSHTSQYLCASSALGTSGKNEQFFGPGTRLTVL.

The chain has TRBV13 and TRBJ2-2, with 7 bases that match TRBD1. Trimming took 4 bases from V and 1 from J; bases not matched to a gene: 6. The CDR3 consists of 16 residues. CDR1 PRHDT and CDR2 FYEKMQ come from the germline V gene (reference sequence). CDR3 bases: TGTGCCAGCAGCTCCCGACAGGGAAAGAACACCGGGGAGCTGTTTTTT. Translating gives CASSSRQGKNTGELFF.

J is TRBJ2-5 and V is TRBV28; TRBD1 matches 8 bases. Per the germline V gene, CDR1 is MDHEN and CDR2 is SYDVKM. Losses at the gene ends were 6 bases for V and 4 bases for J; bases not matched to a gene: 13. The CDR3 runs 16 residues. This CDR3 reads CASSNLTGDPPETQYF. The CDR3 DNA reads TGTGCCAGCAGCAACTTGACAGGGGACCCCCCAGAGACCCAGTACTTC.

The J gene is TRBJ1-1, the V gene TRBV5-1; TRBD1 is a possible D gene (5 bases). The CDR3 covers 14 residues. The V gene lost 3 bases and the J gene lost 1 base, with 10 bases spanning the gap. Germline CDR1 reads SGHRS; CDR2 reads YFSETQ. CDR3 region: CASSSVGGNTEAFF. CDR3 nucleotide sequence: TGCGCCAGCAGCTCCGTGGGGGGGAACACTGAAGCTTTCTTT.

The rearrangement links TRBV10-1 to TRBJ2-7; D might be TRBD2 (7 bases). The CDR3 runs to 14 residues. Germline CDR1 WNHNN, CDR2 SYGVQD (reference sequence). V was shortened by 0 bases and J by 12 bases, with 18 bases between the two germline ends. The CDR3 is CASSESGASGALYF. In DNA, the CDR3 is TGCGCCAGCAGTGAGTCGGGGGCTAGCGGCGCCCTGTACTTC.

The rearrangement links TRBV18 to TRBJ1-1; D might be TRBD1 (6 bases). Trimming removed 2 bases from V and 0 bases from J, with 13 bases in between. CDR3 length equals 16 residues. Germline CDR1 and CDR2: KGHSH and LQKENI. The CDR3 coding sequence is TGTGCCAGCTCACCAGGGCAGGGGTTCCTGAACACTGAAGCTTTCTTT. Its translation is CASSPGQGFLNTEAFF.

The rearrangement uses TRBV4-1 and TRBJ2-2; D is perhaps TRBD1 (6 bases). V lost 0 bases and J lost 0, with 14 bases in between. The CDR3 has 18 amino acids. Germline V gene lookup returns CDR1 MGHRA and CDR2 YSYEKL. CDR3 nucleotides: TGCGCCAGCAGCCAAGAACAGGGATCTACTGCGAACACCGGGGAGCTGTTTTTT. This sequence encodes CASSQEQGSTANTGELFF.

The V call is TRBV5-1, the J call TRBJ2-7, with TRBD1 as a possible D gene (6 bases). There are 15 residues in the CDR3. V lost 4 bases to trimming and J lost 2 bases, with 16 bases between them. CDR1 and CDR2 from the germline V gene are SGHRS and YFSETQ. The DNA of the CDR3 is TGCGCCAGCAGCCCCCGGGACACAATTCCCTACGAGCAGTACTTC. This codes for CASSPRDTIPYEQYF.

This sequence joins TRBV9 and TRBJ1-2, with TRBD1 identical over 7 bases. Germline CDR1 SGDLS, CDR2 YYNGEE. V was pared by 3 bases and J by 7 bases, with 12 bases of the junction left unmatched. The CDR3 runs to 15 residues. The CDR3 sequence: CASSAPPRTGGGYTF. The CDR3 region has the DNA TGTGCCAGCAGCGCGCCCCCAAGGACAGGAGGTGGCTACACCTTC.

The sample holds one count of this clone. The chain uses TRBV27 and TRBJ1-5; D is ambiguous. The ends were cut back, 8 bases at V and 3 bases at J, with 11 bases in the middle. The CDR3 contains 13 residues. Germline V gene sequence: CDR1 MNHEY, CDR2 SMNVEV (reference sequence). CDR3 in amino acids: CASRWGDNQPQHF. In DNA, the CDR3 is TGTGCCAGCCGGTGGGGAGACAATCAGCCCCAGCATTTT.

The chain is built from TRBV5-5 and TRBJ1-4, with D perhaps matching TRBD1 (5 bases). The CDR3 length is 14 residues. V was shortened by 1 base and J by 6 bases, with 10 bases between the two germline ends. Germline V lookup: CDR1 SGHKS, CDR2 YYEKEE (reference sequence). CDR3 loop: CASSLRGSHEKLFF. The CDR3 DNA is TGTGCCAGCAGCTTGAGGGGTTCTCATGAAAAACTGTTTTTT.

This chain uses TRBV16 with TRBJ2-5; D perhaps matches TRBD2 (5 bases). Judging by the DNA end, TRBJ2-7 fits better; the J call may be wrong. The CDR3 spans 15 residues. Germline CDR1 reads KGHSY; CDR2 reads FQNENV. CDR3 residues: CASSPGTGYPYEQYF. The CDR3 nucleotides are TGTGCCAGCAGCCCGGGAACCGGGTATCCCTACGAGCAGTACTTC.

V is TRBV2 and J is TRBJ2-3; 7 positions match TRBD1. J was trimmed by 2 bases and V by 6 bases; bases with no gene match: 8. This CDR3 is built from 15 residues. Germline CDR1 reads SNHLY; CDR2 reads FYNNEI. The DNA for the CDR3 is TGTGCCAGCAGGGCCGGGGACAGCTACACAGATACGCAGTATTTT. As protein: CASRAGDSYTDTQYF.

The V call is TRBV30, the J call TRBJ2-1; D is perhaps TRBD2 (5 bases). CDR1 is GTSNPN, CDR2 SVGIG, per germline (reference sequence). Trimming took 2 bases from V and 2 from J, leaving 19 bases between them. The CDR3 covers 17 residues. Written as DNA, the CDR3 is TGTGCCTGGAGTAGCGGACTCAGAAAATTAACCTACAATGAGCAGTTCTTC. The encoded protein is CAWSSGLRKLTYNEQFF.

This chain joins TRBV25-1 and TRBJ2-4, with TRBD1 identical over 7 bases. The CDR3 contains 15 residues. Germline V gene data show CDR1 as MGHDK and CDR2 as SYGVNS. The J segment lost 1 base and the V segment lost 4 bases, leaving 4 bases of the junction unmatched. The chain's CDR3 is CASSGPGQAKNIQYF. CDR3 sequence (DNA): TGTGCCAGCAGTGGTCCGGGACAGGCCAAAAACATTCAGTACTTC.

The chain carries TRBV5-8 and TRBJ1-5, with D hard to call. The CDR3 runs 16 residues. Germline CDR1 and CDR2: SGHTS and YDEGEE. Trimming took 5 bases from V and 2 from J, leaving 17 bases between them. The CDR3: CASRSRGIGGNQPQHF. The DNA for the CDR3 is TGTGCCAGCAGATCCAGAGGGATTGGGGGCAATCAGCCCCAGCATTTT. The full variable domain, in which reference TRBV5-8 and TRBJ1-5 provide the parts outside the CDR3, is EAGVTQSPTHLIKTRGQQATLRCSPISGHTSVYWYQQALGLGLQFLLWYDEGEERNRGNFPPRFSGRQFPNYSSELNVNALELEDSALYLCASRSRGIGGNQPQHFGDGTRLSIL.

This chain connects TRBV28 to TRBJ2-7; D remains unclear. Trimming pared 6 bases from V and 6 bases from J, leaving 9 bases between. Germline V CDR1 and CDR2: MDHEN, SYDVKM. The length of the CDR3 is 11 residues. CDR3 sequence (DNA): TGTGCCAGCAGCCTCAGGTCCGAGCAGTACTTC. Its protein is CASSLRSEQYF.

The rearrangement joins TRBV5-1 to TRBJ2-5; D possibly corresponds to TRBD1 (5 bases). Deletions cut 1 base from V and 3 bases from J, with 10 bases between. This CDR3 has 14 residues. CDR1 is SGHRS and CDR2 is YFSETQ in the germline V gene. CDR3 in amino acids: CASSLRGDKETQYF. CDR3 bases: TGCGCCAGCAGCTTGAGGGGTGACAAAGAGACCCAGTACTTC.

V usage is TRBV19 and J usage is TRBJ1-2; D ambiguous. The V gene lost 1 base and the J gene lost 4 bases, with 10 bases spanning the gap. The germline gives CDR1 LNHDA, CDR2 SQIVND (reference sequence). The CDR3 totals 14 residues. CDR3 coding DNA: TGTGCCAGTAGTATAGGCGTAGGACTCTATGGCTACACCTTC. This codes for CASSIGVGLYGYTF.

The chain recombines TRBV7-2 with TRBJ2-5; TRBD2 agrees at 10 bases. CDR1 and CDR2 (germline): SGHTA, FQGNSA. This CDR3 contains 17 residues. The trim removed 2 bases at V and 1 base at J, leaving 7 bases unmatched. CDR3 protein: CASSLRLAGESQETQYF. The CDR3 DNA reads TGTGCCAGCAGCTTACGGCTAGCGGGAGAGTCCCAAGAGACCCAGTACTTC. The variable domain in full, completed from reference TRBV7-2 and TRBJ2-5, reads GAGVSQSPSNKVTEKGKDVELRCDPISGHTALYWYRQSLGQGLEFLIYFQGNSAPDKSGLPSDRFSAERTGGSVSTLTIQRTQQEDSAVYLCASSLRLAGESQETQYFGPGTRLLVL.